This entry features one TCR beta chain sequence. Its antigen is still unknown. Preparation of the library involved 5' RACE. Preparation of each TCR library used approximately 3,500 ng of total RNA. For each sample, cDNA synthesis was carried out in eight separate reactions using SMARTScribe reverse transcriptase. Unique molecular identifiers containing a 6-nucleotide sample barcode were introduced through template switching during cDNA synthesis. Amplification of TCRalpha and TCRbeta cDNA involved two nested PCRs of 16 and 9 cycles, and each PCR was followed by bead purification. Before amplification, the cDNA was treated with uracil DNA-glycosylase and purified using the QIAquick PCR purification kit. The second PCR added Illumina TruSeq-compatible adapters along with sample-specific barcodes. TapeStation and Qubit were used to check library quality and concentration, and 5 to 5.5 ng of each library was pooled. Sequencing of pooled libraries was carried out on an Illumina HiSeq2500 single-index Rapid Run using 2 x 100 bp reads and custom sequencing primers. The study's own analysis went as follows. MiGEC version 1.2.6 was used for UMI-based consensus assembly to correct PCR and sequencing errors. MiXCR version 2.1.1 handled V(D)J alignment, clonotype assembly and CDR3 extraction. Gene usage, clonotype sharing and MAIT/NKT TCR abundance were normalised by analysing the top 1000, 10 000 and 20 000 clonotypes per sample. After downsampling to 27 000 UMIs, diversity was calculated as the inverse Simpson index using the vegan R package. Statistical testing used paired Mann-Whitney U tests on the discordant twin pairs and applied Benjamini-Hochberg correction for multiple testing. TCRdb reprocessed the public reads and reports one entry per CDR3 protein sequence, without DNA. TCRdb's processing, not the authors', yielded these V and J calls. This sample's table carries more than 300,000 distinct CDR3 sequences. Clones ranked in the top ten supply 2.5% to 3% of the sample.

These data are taken from a study of monozygotic twins with inflammatory bowel disease (dated by TCRdb to between 2019 and 2020). Broadly, across the study: The full study comprised 30 or so monozygotic twin pairs: nine German pairs (four IBD-concordant, five IBD-discordant) and 19 IBD-discordant Danish pairs. The search for disease-associated traits relied mainly on comparing, within discordant pairs, IBD patients with their genetically identical healthy co-twins. Each individual had, on average, about 151 000 unique TCRalpha sequences and 181 000 unique TCRbeta sequences available for analysis. Overall results and qualifications from the work: Concordant and discordant twins showed no difference in repertoire similarity, possibly because of limited statistical power. The results gave no support for a single strong signal or clonotype linked to IBD. The analysis was unable to tell different T cell subtypes apart. IBD patients shared fewer clonotypes with other individuals than healthy twins did, most markedly in patients showing signs of disease activity. Measured by the inverse Simpson index, TCRbeta repertoire diversity was lower in IBD patients than in their healthy co-twins. Background noise and inter-individual variability may have been introduced into the repertoires by the differing immunosuppressive treatments among patients.

CDR1 and CDR2 (GTSNPN, SVGIG) derive from the germline V gene (reference sequence). The CDR3 has 13 amino acids, counting the end cysteine and phenylalanine. No DNA has been recorded. A roughly 2.5 ml peripheral blood sample was drawn into PAXgene tubes per donor and stored at -80°C. Total RNA was isolated from whole blood with the PAXgene blood miRNA kit on an automated QIAcube, without T cell sorting. Deep TCRalpha and TCRbeta repertoire profiling with unique molecular barcoding was performed on peripheral blood of monozygotic twin pairs concordant or discordant for inflammatory bowel disease. Smoking habits were recorded for all twin pairs, and each individual was classified as a current, former or never smoker.

The sequencing sample was made of blood. The V and J segments used are TRBV30 and TRBJ2-4; TCRdb proposes TRBD1, but this gene call is untestable without DNA. The clonotype originates from a human donor with ulcerative colitis or Crohn's disease, or a healthy co-twin of an affected twin (not recorded which). CDR3 reads: CAWSVRAGNIQYF.